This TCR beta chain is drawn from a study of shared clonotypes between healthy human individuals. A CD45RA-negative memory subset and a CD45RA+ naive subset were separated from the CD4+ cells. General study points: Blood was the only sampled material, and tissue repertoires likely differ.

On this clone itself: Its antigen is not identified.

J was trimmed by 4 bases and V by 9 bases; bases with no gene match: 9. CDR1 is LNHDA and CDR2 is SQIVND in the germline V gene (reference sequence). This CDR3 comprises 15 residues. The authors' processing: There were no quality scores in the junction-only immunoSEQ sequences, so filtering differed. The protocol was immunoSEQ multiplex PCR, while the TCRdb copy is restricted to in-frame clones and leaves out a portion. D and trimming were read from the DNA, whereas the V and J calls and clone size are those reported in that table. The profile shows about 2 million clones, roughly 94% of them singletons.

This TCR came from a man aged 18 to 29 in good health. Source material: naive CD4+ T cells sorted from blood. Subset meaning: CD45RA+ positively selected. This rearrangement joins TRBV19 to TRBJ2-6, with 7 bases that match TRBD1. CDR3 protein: CASKTQGTGANVLTF. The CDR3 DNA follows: TGTGCCAGCAAGACACAGGGGACAGGGGCCAACGTCCTGACTTTC. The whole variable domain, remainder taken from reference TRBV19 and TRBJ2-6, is DGGITQSPKYLFRKEGQNVTLSCEQNLNHDAMYWYRQDPGQGLRLIYYSQIVNDFQKGDIAEGYSVSREKKESFPLTVTSAQKNPTAFYLCASKTQGTGANVLTFGAGSRLTVL.